This TCR beta chain was identified in a study of blood T cells in healthy people across ages. Each sample yielded at least 7 million isolated PBMCs. The CDR3 has 16 residues. The germline V and J ends were trimmed by 0 bases and 0 bases, with 13 bases remaining between them. The germline gives CDR1 SQVTM, CDR2 ANQGSEA. Sample-barcoded 5' priming and a J-beta primer mix drove a second PCR of about 7 to 12 cycles. A template-switch adaptor that had 12 random nucleotides put a tag on each cDNA molecule. There were at least 3 million CDR3-containing paired-end reads obtained from each sample. TCRdb analysed the 5' RACE reads with MiXCR anew, one entry per CDR3 protein. Here the sample spans 1.5 million or so distinct CDR3 sequences, approximately 38% being singletons. This clonotype was found once.

The chain recombines TRBV29-1 with TRBJ2-3, with a weak D call TRBD2 (5 bases). This receptor was taken from a woman aged 18 to 35 in good health. Sequencing was done on a sample of blood. The CDR3 nucleotides read TGCAGCGTTGAAGATCGGTGGGGAGCTAGCACAGATACGCAGTATTTT. Translated, it gives CSVEDRWGASTDTQYF.